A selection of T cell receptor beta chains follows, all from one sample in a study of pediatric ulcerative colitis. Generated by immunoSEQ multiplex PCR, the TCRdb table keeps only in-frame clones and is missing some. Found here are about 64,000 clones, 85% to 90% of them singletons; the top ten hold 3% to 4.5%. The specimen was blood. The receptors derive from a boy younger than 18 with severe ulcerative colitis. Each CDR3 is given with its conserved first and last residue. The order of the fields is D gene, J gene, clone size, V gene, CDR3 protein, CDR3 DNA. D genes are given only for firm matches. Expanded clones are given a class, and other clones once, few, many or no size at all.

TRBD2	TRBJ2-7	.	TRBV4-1	CASSQAGGSYEQYF	TGCGCCAGCAGCCAAGCGGGAGGGTCCTACGAGCAGTACTTC
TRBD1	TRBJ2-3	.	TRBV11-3	CASSLRQGKETDTQYF	TGTGCCAGCAGCCTAAGACAGGGGAAGGAGACAGATACGCAGTATTTT
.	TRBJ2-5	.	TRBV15	CATSRALIKETQYF	TGTGCCACCAGCAGAGCACTCATTAAGGAGACCCAGTACTTC
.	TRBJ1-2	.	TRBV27	CASPTPEGMGNYGYTF	TGTGCCAGCCCGACTCCGGAGGGAATGGGTAACTATGGCTACACCTTC
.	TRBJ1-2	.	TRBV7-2	CASSFTAGGGLYGYTF	TGTGCCAGCAGCTTTACGGCCGGGGGAGGTCTATATGGCTACACCTTC
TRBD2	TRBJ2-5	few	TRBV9	CASSVAAGVVETQYF	TGTGCCAGCAGCGTAGCTGCGGGAGTAGTTGAGACCCAGTACTTC
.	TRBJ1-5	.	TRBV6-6	CASSYRGANQPQHF	TGTGCCAGCAGTTATAGGGGGGCCAATCAGCCCCAGCATTTT
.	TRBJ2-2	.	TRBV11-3	CASSLGTQGLFF	TGTGCCAGCAGCTTGGGGACCCAAGGGCTGTTTTTT
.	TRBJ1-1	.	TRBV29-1	CSVMGGRDTEAFF	TGCAGCGTTATGGGGGGCCGGGACACTGAAGCTTTCTTT
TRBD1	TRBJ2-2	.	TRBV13	CASSTSPGQGAELRDTGELFF	TGTGCCAGCAGCACATCCCCGGGACAGGGGGCTGAGTTACGAGATACCGGGGAGCTGTTTTTT